Listed below are T cell receptor beta chains from one sample, sequenced in a study of T cell responses to AZD1222 COVID-19 vaccine. Profiled with immunoSEQ multiplex PCR; TCRdb holds only in-frame clones, not every one. Of fewer than 120,000 clones listed, approximately 85% were seen once; the top ten hold approximately 5%. The sample consisted of peripheral blood, taken on day 0 of AZD1222 vaccination. The receptors were gathered from an adult in good health. Both conserved end residues are part of each CDR3. Fields, in order: J gene, clone size, V gene, D gene, CDR3 protein, CDR3 DNA. D genes are given only for firm matches. Not every row has a clone size; where given, it reads once, few, many or a size class.

>TRBJ2-2|-|TRBV9|TRBD2
CASSASGGVNTGELFF
TGTGCCAGCAGCGCTAGCGGGGGGGTTAACACCGGGGAGCTGTTTTTT
>TRBJ1-1|-|TRBV4-3|-
CASSQERGNTEAFF
TGCGCCAGCAGCCAAGAACGGGGCAACACTGAAGCTTTCTTT
>TRBJ1-2|few|TRBV19|-
CASSHHVSVSGKRTNYGYTF
TGTGCCAGTAGCCACCACGTTTCGGTATCAGGGAAGAGAACTAACTATGGCTACACCTTC
>TRBJ2-3|-|TRBV7-6|TRBD2
CASSLRTSGTDTQYF
TGTGCCAGCAGCTTGCGCACTAGCGGCACAGATACGCAGTATTTT
>TRBJ2-1|-|TRBV9|TRBD2
CASSVAGGWYNEQFF
TGTGCCAGCAGCGTCGCGGGAGGCTGGTACAATGAGCAGTTCTTC
>TRBJ2-7|once|TRBV28|TRBD2
CASSFLLAGPSSYEQYF
TGTGCCAGCAGTTTTTTACTAGCGGGGCCCAGCTCCTACGAGCAGTACTTC
>TRBJ1-1|-|TRBV7-9|-
CASSLGPLGTEAFF
TGTGCCAGCAGCTTAGGACCCTTGGGCACTGAAGCTTTCTTT
>TRBJ2-1|-|TRBV7-9|-
CASSPRGGRSYNEQFF
TGTGCCAGCAGCCCCCGTGGCGGCCGCTCCTACAATGAGCAGTTCTTC
>TRBJ2-7|once|TRBV12-2|-
CASRFCLTPQTTPMEYEQYF
TGTGCAAGTCGCTTTTGCCTTACTCCCCAAACAACCCCCATGGAGTACGAGCAGTACTTC
>TRBJ2-4|-|TRBV6-2/TRBV6-3|-
CASSYRGPESVAKNIQYF
TGTGCCAGCAGTTACCGTGGGCCGGAATCGGTAGCCAAAAACATTCAGTACTTC
>TRBJ2-7|-|TRBV7-9|-
CASSFKLEQGRNEQYF
TGTGCCAGCAGCTTCAAGCTAGAACAGGGCCGAAACGAGCAGTACTTC
>TRBJ1-2|-|TRBV28|-
CASSLDAVKGYTF
TGTGCCAGCAGTTTAGACGCGGTAAAGGGCTACACCTTC
>TRBJ1-1|few|TRBV29-1|TRBD1
CSAGQGSIEAFF
TGCAGCGCTGGACAGGGCTCCATTGAAGCTTTCTTT
>TRBJ2-3|-|TRBV7-2|TRBD2
CASSPPLLAGGGRAQYF
TGTGCCAGCAGCCCACCCCTTTTAGCGGGGGGGGGTAGGGCGCAGTATTTT
>TRBJ2-5|-|TRBV5-1|TRBD2
CASSLTSVIETQYF
TGCGCCAGCAGCTTAACTAGCGTTATTGAGACCCAGTACTTC
>TRBJ1-1|once|TRBV7-9|-
CASSKQGGNTEAFF
TGTGCCAGCAGCAAACAGGGCGGGAACACTGAAGCTTTCTTT
>TRBJ1-2|-|TRBV6-6|TRBD1
CASSSQDRGPGYTF
TGTGCCAGCAGCTCCCAGGACAGGGGGCCTGGCTACACCTTC